This T cell receptor (beta chain) was observed in a study of blood T cell repertoires in COVID-19 (dated by TCRdb to about 2020). At the level of the whole study: Collaborator samples came from the United States, Italy and Spain and covered acute and convalescent phases of COVID-19. The prospective study material was composed of cDNA or gDNA derived from T cells, B-cell-depleted T cells, or PBMCs. Subjects who had been exposed to COVID-19, were actively infected with it, or had recovered from it provided the deeply sampled blood TCRbeta repertoires that made up the dataset. A freely available public database, intended as a resource for researchers studying the immune response to SARS-CoV-2, is where the repertoires were released. Samples were obtained from the ongoing ImmuneRACE study (first 160 participants) and from over a thousand subjects provided by 6 global collaborators. The sample metadata nearly always contained a de-identified subject ID, COVID-19 status, age in years and sex. Where HLA class I and class II types were available, the types were taken from metadata supplied by the sample provider, not from assay-based typing. Results and caveats for the whole study, not just this receptor: Clinical and demographic metadata were provided uncurated, with the amount varying by source and participant.

Worth noting for this clone: No antigen is known for it. No DNA is shown, since the ends of the CDR3 on it are uncertain; the CDR3 is the one TCRdb lists.

From the cysteine up to the phenylalanine, the CDR3 has a length of 12 residues. The germline V gene sets CDR1 to KGHDR and CDR2 to SFDVKD. Each collaborating institution followed its own protocols to collect whole blood in K2EDTA tubes. For TCRbeta analysis, collaborator samples were shipped as frozen whole blood, as isolated PBMCs, or as DNA extracted from either sample type. The immunoSEQ Assay, a bias-controlled multiplex PCR, was used to amplify TCRbeta CDR3 regions from genomic DNA. The authors processed their data as follows. The number of nucleated cells in each sample was estimated from the amplification of reference gene primers within the assay. To quantify the absolute abundance of each unique TCRbeta CDR3 rearrangement, sequence reads were collapsed and filtered. For each sample, productive Simpson clonality was calculated by taking the square root of Simpson's diversity index across productive rearrangements. The table was pulled from immuneACCESS by TCRdb, which kept in-frame rearrangements only. Such tables lose some clones; where checked, under half of the loss comes from unresolved V genes, and the rest has no known cause. V and J calls and clone size are those listed in that table; D and trimming were worked out from the DNA. The sample table contains approximately 140,000 clones; only one count was recorded for more than 70% of them. The leading ten clones occupy 10% to 15% of the sample.

The clonotype was recovered from a man between 60 and 75 years old with active or convalescent COVID-19. What was sequenced was peripheral blood. The sequence is built from TRBV24-1 and TRBJ2-2; the DNA was not compared with TRBD1, the D call given in the table. The CDR3 region: CATSVPGGELFF.